This TCR beta chain was profiled in a study of low-dose radiotherapy and immunotherapy resistance in tumors. The overall study: Intravenous nivolumab 240 mg every two weeks plus ipilimumab 1 mg/kg every six weeks was given to patients. Patients took aspirin 300 mg by mouth once daily. This continued for four cycles, starting on cycle 1 day 1.

Germline V gene data show CDR1 as MNHEY and CDR2 as SVGEGT. The ends were cut back, 0 bases at V and 5 bases at J, with 9 bases in the middle. The CDR3 is made up of 14 amino acids. TRAV- and TRBV-specific primers, spanning alpha and beta chains, primed first-strand cDNA. Amplification, which lasted around 20 PCR cycles, used a constant-region primer and V-primer adapter to amplify TCRs. MiXCR, applied by TCRdb to the reads, yields one record per CDR3 protein. The top ten hold roughly 7% of the sample, which has tens of thousands of distinct CDR3 sequences, around 27% seen once. This clonotype has at least ten counts. The time point: before trial treatment.

This material consisted of PBMCs, taken before treatment. The chain links TRBV6-2 or TRBV6-3 to TRBJ2-3, with D perhaps TRBD1 (5 bases). This TCR was recovered from a male donor with rectosigmoid adenocarcinoma. DNA for the CDR3: TGTGCCAGCAGTTACTCGCAGGGTATAGATACGCAGTATTTT. Protein product: CASSYSQGIDTQYF.